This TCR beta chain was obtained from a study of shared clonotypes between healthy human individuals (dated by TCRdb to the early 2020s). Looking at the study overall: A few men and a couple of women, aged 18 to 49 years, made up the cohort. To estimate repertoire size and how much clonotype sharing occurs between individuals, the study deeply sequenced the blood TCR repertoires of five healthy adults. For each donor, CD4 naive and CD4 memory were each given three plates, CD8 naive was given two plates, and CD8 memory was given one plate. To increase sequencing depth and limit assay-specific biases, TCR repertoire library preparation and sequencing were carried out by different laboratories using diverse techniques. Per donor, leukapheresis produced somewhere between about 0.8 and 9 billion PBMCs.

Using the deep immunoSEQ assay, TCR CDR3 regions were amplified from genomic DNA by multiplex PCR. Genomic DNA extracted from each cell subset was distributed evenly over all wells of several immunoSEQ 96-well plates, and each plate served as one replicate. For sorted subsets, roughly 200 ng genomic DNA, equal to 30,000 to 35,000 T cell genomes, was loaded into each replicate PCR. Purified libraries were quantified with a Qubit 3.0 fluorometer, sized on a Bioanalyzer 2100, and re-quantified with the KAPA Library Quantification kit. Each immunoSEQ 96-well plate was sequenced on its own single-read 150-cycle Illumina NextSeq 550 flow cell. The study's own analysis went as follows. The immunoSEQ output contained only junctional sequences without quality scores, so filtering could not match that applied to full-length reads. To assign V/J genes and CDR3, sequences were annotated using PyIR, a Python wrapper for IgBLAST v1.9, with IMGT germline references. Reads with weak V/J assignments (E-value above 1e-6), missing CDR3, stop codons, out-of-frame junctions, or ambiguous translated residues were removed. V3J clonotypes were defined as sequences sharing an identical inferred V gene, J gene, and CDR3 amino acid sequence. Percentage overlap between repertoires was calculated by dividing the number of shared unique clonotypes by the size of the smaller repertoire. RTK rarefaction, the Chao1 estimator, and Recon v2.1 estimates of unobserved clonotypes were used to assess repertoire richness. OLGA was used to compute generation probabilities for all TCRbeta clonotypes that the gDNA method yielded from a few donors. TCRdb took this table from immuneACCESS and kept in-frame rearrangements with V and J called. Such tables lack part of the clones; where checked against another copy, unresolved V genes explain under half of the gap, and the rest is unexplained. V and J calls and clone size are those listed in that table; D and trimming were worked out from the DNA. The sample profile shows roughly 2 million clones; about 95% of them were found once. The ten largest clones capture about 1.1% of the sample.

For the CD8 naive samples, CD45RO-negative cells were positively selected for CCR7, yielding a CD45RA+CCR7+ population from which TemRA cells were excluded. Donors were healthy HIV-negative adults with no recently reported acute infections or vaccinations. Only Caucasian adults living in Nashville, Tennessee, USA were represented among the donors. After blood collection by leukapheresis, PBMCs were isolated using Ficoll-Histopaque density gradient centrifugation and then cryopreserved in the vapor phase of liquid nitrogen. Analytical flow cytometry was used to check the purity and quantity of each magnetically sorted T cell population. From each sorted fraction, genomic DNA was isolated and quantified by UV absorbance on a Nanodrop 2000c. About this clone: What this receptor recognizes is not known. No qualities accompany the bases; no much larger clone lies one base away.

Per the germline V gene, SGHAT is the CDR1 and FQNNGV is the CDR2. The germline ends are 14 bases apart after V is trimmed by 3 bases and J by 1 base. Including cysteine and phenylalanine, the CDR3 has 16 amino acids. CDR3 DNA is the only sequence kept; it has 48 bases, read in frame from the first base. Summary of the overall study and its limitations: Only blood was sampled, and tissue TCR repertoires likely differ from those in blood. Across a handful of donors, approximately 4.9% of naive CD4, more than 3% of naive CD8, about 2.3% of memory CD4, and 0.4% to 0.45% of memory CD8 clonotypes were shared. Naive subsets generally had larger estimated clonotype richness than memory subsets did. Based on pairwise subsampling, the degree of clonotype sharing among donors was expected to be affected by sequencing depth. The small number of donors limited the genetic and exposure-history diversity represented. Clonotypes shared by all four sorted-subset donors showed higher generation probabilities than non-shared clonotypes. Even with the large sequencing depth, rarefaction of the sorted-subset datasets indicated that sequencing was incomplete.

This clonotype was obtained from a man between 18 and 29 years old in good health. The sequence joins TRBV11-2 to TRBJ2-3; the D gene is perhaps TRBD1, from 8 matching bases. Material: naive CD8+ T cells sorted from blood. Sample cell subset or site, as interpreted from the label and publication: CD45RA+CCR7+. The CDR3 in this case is CASSFATGGGTDTQYF. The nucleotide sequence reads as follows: TGTGCCAGCAGCTTCGCCACAGGGGGGGGCACAGATACGCAGTATTTT.